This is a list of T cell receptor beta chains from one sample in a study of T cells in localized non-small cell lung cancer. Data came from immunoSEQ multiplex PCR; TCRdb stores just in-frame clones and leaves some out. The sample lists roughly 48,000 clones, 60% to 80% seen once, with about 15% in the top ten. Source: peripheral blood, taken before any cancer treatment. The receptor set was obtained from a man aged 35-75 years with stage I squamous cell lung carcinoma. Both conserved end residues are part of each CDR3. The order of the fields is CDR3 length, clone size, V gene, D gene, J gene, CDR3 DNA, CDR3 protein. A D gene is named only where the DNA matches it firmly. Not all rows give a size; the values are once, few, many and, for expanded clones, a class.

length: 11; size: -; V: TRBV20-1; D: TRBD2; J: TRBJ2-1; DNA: TGCAGTGCTAGCGGGGGGGCCGAGCAGTTCTTC; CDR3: CSASGGAEQFF
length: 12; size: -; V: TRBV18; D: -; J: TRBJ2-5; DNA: TGTGCCAGCTCACCACCGGGGGAGACCCAGTACTTC; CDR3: CASSPPGETQYF
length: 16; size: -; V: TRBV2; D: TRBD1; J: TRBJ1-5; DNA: TGTGCCAGCAGGGGACAGGGGATTGTTCGGAATCAGCCCCAGCATTTT; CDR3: CASRGQGIVRNQPQHF
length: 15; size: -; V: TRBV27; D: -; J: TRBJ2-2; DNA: TGTGCCAGCAGTTGGGGGACGGATTCCACCGGGGAGCTGTTTTTT; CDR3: CASSWGTDSTGELFF
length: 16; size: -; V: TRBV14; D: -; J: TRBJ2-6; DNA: TGTGCCAGCAGCCAAGAATGGCAGGCTGGGGCCAACGTCCTGACTTTC; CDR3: CASSQEWQAGANVLTF
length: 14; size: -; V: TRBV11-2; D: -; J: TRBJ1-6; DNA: TGTGCCAGCACCCCCACCGGGCTAAATTCACCCCTCCACTTT; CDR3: CASTPTGLNSPLHF
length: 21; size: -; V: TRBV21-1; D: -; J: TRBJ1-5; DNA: TGTGCCAGCACCTTGGGGGGGGGCAATTCGACAAGGGGTTATAGCAATCAGCCCCAGCATTTT; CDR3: CASTLGGGNSTRGYSNQPQHF
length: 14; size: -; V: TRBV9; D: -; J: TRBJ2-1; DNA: TGTGCCAGCAGCGTAGCCGGATCTAGTCATGAGCAGTTCTTC; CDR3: CASSVAGSSHEQFF
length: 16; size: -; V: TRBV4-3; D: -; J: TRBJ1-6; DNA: TGCGCCAGCAGCCAAGATGGGGCAGGGACTAATTCACCCCTCCACTTT; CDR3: CASSQDGAGTNSPLHF
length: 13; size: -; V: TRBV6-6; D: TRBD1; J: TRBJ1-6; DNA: TGTGCCAGCAGGGGGCAGGGGGATTCACCCCTCCACTTT; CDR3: CASRGQGDSPLHF
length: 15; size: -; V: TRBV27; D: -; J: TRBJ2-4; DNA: TGTGCCAGCAGTGGCGTGAGGAAAGCCAAAAACATTCAGTACTTC; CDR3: CASSGVRKAKNIQYF
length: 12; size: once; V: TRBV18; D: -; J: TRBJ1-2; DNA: TGTGCCAGCTCACCAGAAGGTTATGGCTACACCTTC; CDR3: CASSPEGYGYTF
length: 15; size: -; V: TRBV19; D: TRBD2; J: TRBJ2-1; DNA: TGTGCCAGTAGTATAGGCCTAGCGGCCCTGGGGGAGCAGTTCTTC; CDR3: CASSIGLAALGEQFF
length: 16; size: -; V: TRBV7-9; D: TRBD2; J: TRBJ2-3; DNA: TGTGCCAGCAGCTTAGTATCTAGCGGGGGCACAGATACGCAGTATTTT; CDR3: CASSLVSSGGTDTQYF
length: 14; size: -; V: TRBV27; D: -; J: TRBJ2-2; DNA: TGTGCCAGCAGTCCCGACACAGGCCCCGGGGAGCTGTTTTTT; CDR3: CASSPDTGPGELFF
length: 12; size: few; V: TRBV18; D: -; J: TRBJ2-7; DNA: TGTGCCAGCTCGGACAGTTCCTACGAGCAGTACTTC; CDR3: CASSDSSYEQYF
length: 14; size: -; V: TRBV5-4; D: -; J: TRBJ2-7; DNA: TGTGCCAGCAGCAGGGGTTTTGGATCCTACGAGCAGTACTTC; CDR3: CASSRGFGSYEQYF
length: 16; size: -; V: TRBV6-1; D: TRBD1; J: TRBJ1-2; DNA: TGTGCCAGCAGTGAAACTGCGCTTTGGGACAGGGGAAGCTACACCTTC; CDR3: CASSETALWDRGSYTF
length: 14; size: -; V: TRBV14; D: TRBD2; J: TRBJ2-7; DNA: TGTGCCAGCAGATTAGCGGGGGTTCCCTACGAGCAGTACTTC; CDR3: CASRLAGVPYEQYF
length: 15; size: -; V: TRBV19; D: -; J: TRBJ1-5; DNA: TGTGCCAGTAGTACCGGGACGGGCAGCAATCAGCCCCAGCATTTT; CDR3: CASSTGTGSNQPQHF
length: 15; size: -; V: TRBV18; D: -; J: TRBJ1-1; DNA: TGTGCCAGCTCAGCAGCCGAAGGGAGGAACACTGAAGCTTTCTTT; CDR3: CASSAAEGRNTEAFF
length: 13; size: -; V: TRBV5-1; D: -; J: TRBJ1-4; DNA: TGCGCCAGCAGCTTGGCGGCAGACGGAAAACTGTTTTTT; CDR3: CASSLAADGKLFF
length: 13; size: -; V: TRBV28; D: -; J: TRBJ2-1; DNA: TGTGCCAGCAGTTGGACTCATGACAATGAGCAGTTCTTC; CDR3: CASSWTHDNEQFF
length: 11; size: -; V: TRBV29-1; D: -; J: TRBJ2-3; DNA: TGCAGCGTTGAACGCGGAGGTCTGCAGTATTTT; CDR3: CSVERGGLQYF
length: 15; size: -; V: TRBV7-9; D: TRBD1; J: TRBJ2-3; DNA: TGTGCCAGCAGCTTAGGGGACAGGGATACAGATACGCAGTATTTT; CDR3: CASSLGDRDTDTQYF
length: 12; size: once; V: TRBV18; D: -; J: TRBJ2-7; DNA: TGTGCCAGCTCCTCCGACTCGGGGGAGCAGTACTTC; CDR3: CASSSDSGEQYF
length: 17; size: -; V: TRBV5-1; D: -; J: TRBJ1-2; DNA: TGCGCCAGCAGGGCTAGTATACATCCTCCTAATAACTATGGCTACACCTTC; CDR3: CASRASIHPPNNYGYTF
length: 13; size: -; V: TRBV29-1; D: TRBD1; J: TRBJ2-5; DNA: TGCAGCGAAGGACAGGGACCACCGGGGACCCAGTACTTC; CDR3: CSEGQGPPGTQYF
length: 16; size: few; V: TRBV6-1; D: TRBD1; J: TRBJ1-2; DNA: TGTGCCAGCAGCGAAGCTACGGACAGGTCACGCTATGGCTACACCTTC; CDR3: CASSEATDRSRYGYTF
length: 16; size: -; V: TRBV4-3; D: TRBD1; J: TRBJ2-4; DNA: TGCGCCAGCAGCCAGGGACAGGGCCTGAACCGGAACATTCAGTACTTC; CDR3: CASSQGQGLNRNIQYF
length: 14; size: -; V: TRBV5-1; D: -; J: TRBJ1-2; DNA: TGCGCCAGCAGCCGGGACGGAAGTAACTATGGCTACACCTTC; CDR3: CASSRDGSNYGYTF
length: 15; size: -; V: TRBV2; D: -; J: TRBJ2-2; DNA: TGTGCCAGCAGTGAACAGGGGTCGAACACCGGGGAGCTGTTTTTT; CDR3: CASSEQGSNTGELFF
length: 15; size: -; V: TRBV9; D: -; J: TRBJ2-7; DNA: TGTGCCAGCAGCGTAGCGGCGGGCTCCCCCTACGAGCAGTACTTC; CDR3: CASSVAAGSPYEQYF
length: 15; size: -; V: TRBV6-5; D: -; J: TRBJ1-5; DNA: TGTGCCAGCAGTTACTCGGCGGGAAACAATCAGCCCCAGCATTTT; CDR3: CASSYSAGNNQPQHF
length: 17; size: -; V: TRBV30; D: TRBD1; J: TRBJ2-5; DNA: TGTGCCTGGAGTGTGGGACAGGGGTATGGGTTTCGAGAGACCCAGTACTTC; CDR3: CAWSVGQGYGFRETQYF
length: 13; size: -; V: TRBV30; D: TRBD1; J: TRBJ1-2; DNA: TGTGCCAGCAAAAAGACAGGGGGCGTCGGCTACACCTTC; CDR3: CASKKTGGVGYTF
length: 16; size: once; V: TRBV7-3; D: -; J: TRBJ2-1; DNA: TGTGCCAGCAGCTCCCGGGTCCCCCGCTCCTACAATGAGCAGTTCTTC; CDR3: CASSSRVPRSYNEQFF
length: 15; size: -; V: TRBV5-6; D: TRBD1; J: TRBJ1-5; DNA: TGTGCCAGCAGCCCGACAGGGGGTCTCAATCAGCCCCAGCATTTT; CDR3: CASSPTGGLNQPQHF
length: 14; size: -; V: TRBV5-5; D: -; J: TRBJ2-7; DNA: TGTGCCAGCAGCCGCGGGACAGAAACCTACGAGCAGTACTTC; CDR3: CASSRGTETYEQYF
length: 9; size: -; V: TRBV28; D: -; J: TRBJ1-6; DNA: TGTGCCAGCAGTTCACCCCTCCACTTT; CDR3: CASSSPLHF
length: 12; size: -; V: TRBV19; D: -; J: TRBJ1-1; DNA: TGTGCCAGTAGTATAGGGGCGGACGAAGCTTTCTTT; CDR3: CASSIGADEAFF